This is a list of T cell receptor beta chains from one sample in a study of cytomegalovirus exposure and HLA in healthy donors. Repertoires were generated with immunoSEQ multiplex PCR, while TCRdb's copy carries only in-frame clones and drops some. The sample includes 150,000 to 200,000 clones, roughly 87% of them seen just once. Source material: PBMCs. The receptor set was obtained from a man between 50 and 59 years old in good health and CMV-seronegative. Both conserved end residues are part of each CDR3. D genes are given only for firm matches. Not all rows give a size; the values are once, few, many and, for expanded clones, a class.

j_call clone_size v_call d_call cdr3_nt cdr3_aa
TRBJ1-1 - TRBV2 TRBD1 TGTGCCAGCAGTGCTCGGGACAGGGGGGGGACTGAAGCTTTCTTT CASSARDRGGTEAFF
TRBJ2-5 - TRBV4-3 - TGCGCCAGCAGCCAAACGTTAAGACAGCAAGAGACCCAGTACTTC CASSQTLRQQETQYF
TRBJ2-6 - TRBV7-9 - TGTGCCAGCAGCTTATCCGGGACAAACTCTGGGGCCAACGTCCTGACTTTC CASSLSGTNSGANVLTF
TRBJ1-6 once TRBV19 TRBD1 TGTGCCAGTAGTAGACTAGATACAGGGGTTAATTCACCCCTCCACTTT CASSRLDTGVNSPLHF
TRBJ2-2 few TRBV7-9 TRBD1 TGTGCCAGCAGCCCCGGGACAGGGTATTCCGGGGAGCTGTTTTTT CASSPGTGYSGELFF
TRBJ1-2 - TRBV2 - TGTGCCAGCAGTGAGGGTGCAGGTGTGATCTATGGCTACACCTTC CASSEGAGVIYGYTF
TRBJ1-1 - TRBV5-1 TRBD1 TGCGCCAGCAGCGACAGGGACAGGGTGTCCTCGTACGTCTTTTCTGAAGCTTTCTTT CASSDRDRVSSYVFSEAFF
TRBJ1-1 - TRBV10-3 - TGTGCCATCAGGACAGGAATGAACACTGAAGCTTTCTTT CAIRTGMNTEAFF
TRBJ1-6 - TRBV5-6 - TGTGCCAGCAGCTTGTCCTGGGGAGTCGGTTCACCCCTCCACTTT CASSLSWGVGSPLHF
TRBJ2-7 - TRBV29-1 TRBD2 TGCAGCGCCGCCTCTAGCGGCCGCTCCTACGAGCAGTACTTC CSAASSGRSYEQYF
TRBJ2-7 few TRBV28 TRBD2 TGTGCCAGCAGCCATAGGACTAGCGCGAGCCGGTACGAGCAGTACTTC CASSHRTSASRYEQYF
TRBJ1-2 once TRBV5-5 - TGTGCCAGCAGGCTAACCGGGAGCTATGGCTACACCTTC CASRLTGSYGYTF
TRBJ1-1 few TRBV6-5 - TGTGCCAGCAGTTACCACGTCAACAGGGTGGACACTGAAGCTTTCTTT CASSYHVNRVDTEAFF
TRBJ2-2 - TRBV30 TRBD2 TGTGCCTGGGATTGGACCCCTCTAGCGGGAGGGGTGGCCGGGGAGCTGTTTTTT CAWDWTPLAGGVAGELFF
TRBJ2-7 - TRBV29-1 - TGCAGCGTCCTTCAACAGGGCTACGAGCAGTACTTC CSVLQQGYEQYF
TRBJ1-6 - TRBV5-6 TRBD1 TGTGCCAGCAGCTTGGTAGGGGGCAGTAATTCACCCCTCCACTTT CASSLVGGSNSPLHF
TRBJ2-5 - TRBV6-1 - TGTGCCAGCAGCAACGGGGTAACCCAGTACTTC CASSNGVTQYF
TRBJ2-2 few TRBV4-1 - TGCGCCAGCGAAGACACAATCAACACCGGGGAGCTGTTTTTT CASEDTINTGELFF
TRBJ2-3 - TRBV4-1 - TGCGCCAGCAGCCGCCAGGGACTTTCCACAGATACGCAGTATTTT CASSRQGLSTDTQYF
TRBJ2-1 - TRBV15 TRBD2 TGTGCCACCACGCTCGGGAGGGTCGCCTACAATGAGCAGTTCTTC CATTLGRVAYNEQFF
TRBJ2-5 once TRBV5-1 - TGCGCCAGCAGCTCCTCTCAAGAGACCCAGTACTTC CASSSSQETQYF
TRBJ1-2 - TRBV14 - TGTGCCAGCAGCCTGGGGCGGTTCTATGGCTACACCTTC CASSLGRFYGYTF
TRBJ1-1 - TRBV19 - TGTGCCAGTAGTATAGATGACAGACCGCCTATGAACACTGAAGCTTTCTTT CASSIDDRPPMNTEAFF
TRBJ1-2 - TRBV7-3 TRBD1 TGTGCCAGCAGCTCGACAGGGCTCTTCGGCTACACCTTC CASSSTGLFGYTF
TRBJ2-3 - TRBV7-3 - TGTGCCAGCAGCTTATTATCTAGAGATACGCAGTATTTT CASSLLSRDTQYF
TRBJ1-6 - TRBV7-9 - TGTGCCAGCAGCTTAGTCGCAGGGAATGTAGAGTATTCACCCCTCCACTTT CASSLVAGNVEYSPLHF
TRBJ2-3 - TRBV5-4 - TGTGCCAGCAGCTCCCTAACGGGAGCGTTCACAGATACGCAGTATTTT CASSSLTGAFTDTQYF
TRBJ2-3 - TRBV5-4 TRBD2 TGTGCCAGCAGCCTTCGACTAGCGGCAGCCACAGATACGCAGTATTTT CASSLRLAAATDTQYF
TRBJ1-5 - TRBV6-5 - TGTGCCAGCAGTTCCATCTATAGCAATCAGCCCCAGCATTTT CASSSIYSNQPQHF
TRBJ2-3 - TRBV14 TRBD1 TGTGCCAGCAGCCCCGACAGGGTGCGCACAGATACGCAGTATTTT CASSPDRVRTDTQYF
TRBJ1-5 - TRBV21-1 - TGTGCCAGCAGCGCCTCGACTCCGGGACAGGAAAGCAATCAGCCCCAGCATTTT CASSASTPGQESNQPQHF